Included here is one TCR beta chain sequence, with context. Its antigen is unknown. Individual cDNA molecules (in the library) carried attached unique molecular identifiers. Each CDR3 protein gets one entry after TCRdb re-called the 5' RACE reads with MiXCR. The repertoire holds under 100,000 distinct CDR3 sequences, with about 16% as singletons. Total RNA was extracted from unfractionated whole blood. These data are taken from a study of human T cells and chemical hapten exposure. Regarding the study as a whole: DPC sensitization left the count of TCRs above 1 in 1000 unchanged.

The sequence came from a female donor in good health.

This CDR3 reads CASSPGGRYITGELFF. For the CDR3, the DNA is TGCGCCAGCAGCCCAGGGGGCAGGTATATCACCGGGGAGCTGTTTTTT. The genes are TRBV5-1 and TRBJ2-2; 8 bases are a match to TRBD1. Per germline, CDR1 SGHRS and CDR2 YFSETQ. V dropped 4 bases and J dropped 4; count of bases not matched to a gene: 9. This CDR3 has 16 amino acids.